This T cell receptor (beta chain) came from a study of shared clonotypes between healthy human individuals. General observations from the study: Rarefaction showed sorted-subset sequencing was incomplete despite large depth. Researchers found naive subsets generally carried larger estimated richness than memory subsets.

Produced via immunoSEQ multiplex PCR; TCRdb's table is partial and in-frame only. The data contain about 660,000 clones, around 74% of them singletons. V shed 2 bases, J shed 4 bases, and the junction held 9 bases outside the gene matches. CDR3 size: 16 residues. Germline loops: CDR1 SEHNR, CDR2 FQNEAQ (reference sequence). For this clone: Its antigen is still unknown.

This TCR was recovered from a woman younger than 45 in good health. The specimen sequenced was memory CD4+ T cells sorted from blood. Subset denoted: CD45RA-negative fraction. The chain recombines TRBV7-9 with TRBJ2-3; 7 nucleotides align to TRBD1. This chain's CDR3 is CASSLSLTGAADTQYF. Written as DNA, the CDR3 is TGTGCCAGCAGCTTAAGTCTCACAGGGGCGGCAGATACGCAGTATTTT.